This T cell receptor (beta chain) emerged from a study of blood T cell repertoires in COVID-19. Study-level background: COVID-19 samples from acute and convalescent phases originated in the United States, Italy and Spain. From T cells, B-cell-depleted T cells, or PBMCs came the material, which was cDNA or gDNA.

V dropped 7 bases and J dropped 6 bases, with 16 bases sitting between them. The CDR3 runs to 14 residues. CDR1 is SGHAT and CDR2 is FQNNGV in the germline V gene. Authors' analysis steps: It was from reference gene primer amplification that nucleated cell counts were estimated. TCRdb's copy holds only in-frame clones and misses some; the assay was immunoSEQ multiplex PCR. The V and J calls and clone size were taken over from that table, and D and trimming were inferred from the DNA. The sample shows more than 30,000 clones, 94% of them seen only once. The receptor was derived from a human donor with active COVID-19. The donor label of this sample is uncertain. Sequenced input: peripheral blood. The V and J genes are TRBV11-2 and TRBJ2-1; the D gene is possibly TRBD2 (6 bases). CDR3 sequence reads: CASMGGITGNEQFF. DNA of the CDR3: TGTGCCAGCATGGGGGGTATTACGGGCAATGAGCAGTTCTTC.